The T cell receptor (beta chain) described here comes from a study of cytomegalovirus exposure and HLA in healthy donors. Germline V gene data show CDR1 as SGHRS and CDR2 as YFSETQ. This CDR3 region has 14 residues. With 0 bases removed from V and 2 bases from J, the gap between germline ends came to 9 bases. In the PCR, 60 Vbeta and 13 Jbeta primers were used. Assay used: immunoSEQ multiplex PCR; TCRdb lists only in-frame clones, some missing. This repertoire shows over 100,000 clones, 65% to 90% found once; its top ten account for under 2.5%. J is TRBJ2-7 and V is TRBV5-1, with a possible D match to TRBD2 (5 bases). The TCR originated in a woman aged 25 to 45 in good health and CMV-seronegative. Input material: PBMCs. CDR3 DNA: TGCGCCAGCAGCTTGGGAGGGCAGACCTACGAGCAGTACTTC. This translates into CASSLGGQTYEQYF.